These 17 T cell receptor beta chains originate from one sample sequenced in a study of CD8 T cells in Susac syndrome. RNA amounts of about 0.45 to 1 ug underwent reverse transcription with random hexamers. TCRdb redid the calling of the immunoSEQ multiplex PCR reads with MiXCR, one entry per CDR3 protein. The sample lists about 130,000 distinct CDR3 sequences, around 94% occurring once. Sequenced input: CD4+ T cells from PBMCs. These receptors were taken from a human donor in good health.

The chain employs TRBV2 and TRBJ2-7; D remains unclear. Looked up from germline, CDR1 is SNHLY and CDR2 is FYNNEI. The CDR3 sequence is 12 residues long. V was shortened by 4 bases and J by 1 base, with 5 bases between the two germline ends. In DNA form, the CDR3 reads TGTGCCAGCAGTGTAGGATCCTACGAGCAGTACTTC. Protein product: CASSVGSYEQYF.

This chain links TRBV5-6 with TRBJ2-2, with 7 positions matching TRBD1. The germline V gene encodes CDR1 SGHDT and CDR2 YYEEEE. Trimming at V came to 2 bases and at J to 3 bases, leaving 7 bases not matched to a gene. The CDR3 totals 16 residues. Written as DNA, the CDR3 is TGTGCCAGCAGCTTCCCAGGACAGGTTCACACCGGGGAGCTGTTTTTT. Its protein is CASSFPGQVHTGELFF.

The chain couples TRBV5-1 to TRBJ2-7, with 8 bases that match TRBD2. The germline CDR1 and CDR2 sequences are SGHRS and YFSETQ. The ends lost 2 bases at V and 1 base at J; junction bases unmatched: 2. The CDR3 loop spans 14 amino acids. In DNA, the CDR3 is TGCGCCAGCAGCTTTGGGACTAGATCCTACGAGCAGTACTTC. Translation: CASSFGTRSYEQYF.

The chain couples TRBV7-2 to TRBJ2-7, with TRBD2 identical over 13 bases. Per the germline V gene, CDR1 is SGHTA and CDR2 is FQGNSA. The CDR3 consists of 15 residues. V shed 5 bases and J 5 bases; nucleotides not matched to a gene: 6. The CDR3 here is CASSVLAGGPNEQYF. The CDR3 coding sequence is TGTGCCAGCAGCGTACTAGCGGGAGGGCCGAACGAGCAGTACTTC.

The CDR3 region is CASSLYLGKDAFF. CDR3 DNA: TGTGCCAGCAGTTTGTACCTCGGAAAAGATGCTTTCTTT. V and J are TRBV12-3 or TRBV12-4 and TRBJ1-1; D not resolved. This CDR3 region has 13 residues. V lost 3 bases and J lost 11, with 16 bases in between.

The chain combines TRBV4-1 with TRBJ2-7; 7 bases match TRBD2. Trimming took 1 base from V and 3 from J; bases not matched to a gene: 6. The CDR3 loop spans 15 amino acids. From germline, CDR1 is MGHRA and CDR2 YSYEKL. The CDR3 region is CASSQAPRDYYEQYF. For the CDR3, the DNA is TGCGCCAGCAGCCAAGCACCGAGGGACTACTACGAGCAGTACTTC.

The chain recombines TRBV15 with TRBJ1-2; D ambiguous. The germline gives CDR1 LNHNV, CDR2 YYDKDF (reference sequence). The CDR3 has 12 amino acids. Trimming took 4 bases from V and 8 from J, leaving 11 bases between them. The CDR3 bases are TGTGCCACCAGCATCGGGCGTCGGGGCTACACCTTC. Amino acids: CATSIGRRGYTF.

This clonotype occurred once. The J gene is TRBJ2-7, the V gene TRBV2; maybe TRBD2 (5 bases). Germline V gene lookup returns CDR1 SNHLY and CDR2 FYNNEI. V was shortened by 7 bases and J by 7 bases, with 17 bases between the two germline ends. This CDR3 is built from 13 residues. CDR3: CASNEVRGREQYF. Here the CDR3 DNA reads TGTGCCAGCAACGAGGTACGGGGTAGGGAGCAGTACTTC.

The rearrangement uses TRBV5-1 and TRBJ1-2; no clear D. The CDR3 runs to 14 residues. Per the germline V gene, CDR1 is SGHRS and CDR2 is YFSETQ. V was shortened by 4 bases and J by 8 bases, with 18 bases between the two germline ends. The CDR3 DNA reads TGCGCCAGCAGCAGGGCCGGGCAGACTACCGGCTACACCTTC. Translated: CASSRAGQTTGYTF.

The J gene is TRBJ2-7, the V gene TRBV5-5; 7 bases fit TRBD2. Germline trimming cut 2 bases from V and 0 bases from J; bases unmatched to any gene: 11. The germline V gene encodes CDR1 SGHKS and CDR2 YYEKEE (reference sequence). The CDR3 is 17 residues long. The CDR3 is CASSFSLRGLSSYEQYF. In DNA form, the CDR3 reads TGTGCCAGCAGCTTTTCCCTCCGGGGACTAAGCTCCTACGAGCAGTACTTC.

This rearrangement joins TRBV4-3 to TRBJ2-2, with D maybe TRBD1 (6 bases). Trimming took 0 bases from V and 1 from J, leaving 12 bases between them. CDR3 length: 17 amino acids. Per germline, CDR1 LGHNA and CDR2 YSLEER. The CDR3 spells CASSQEGGHLNTGELFF. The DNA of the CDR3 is TGCGCCAGCAGCCAAGAAGGGGGACACTTGAACACCGGGGAGCTGTTTTTT.

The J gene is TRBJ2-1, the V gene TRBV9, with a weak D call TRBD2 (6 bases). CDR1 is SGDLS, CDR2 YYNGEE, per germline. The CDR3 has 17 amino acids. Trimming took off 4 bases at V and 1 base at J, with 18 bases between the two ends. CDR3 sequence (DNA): TGTGCCAGCAGCCTCGGTGGAGGGAGAGGGTCCTACAATGAGCAGTTCTTC. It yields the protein CASSLGGGRGSYNEQFF.

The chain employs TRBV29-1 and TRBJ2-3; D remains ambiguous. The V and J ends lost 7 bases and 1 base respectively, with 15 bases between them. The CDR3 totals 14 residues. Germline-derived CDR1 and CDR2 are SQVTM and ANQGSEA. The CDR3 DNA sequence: TGCAGCGGTAGACTCTCCCGGGGCACAGATACGCAGTATTTT. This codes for CSGRLSRGTDTQYF.

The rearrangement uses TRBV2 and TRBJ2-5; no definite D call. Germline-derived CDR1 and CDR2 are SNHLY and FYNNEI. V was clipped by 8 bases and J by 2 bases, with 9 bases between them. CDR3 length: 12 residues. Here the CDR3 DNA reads TGTGCCAGCGGGATGGGACAAGAGACCCAGTACTTC. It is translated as CASGMGQETQYF.

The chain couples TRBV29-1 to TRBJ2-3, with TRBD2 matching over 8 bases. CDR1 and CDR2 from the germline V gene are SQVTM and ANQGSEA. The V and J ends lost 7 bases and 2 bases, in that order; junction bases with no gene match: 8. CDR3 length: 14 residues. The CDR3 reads CSAAQRENTDTQYF. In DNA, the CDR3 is TGCAGCGCTGCGCAGCGGGAGAACACAGATACGCAGTATTTT.

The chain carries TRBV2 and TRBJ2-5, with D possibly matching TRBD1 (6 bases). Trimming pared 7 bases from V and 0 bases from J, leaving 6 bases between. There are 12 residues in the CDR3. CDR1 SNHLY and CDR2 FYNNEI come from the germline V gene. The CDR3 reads CASKGDQETQYF. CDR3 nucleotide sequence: TGTGCCAGCAAGGGGGACCAAGAGACCCAGTACTTC. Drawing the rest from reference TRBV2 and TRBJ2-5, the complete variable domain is EPEVTQTPSHQVTQMGQEVILRCVPISNHLYFYWYRQILGQKVEFLVSFYNNEISEKSEIFDDQFSVERPDGSNFTLKIRSTKLEDSAMYFCASKGDQETQYFGPGTRLLVL.

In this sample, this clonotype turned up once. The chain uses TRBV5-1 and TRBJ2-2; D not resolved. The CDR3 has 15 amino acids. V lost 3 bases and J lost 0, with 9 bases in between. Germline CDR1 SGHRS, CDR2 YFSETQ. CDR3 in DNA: TGCGCCAGCAGCTATGATCCCTCGAACACCGGGGAGCTGTTTTTT. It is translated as CASSYDPSNTGELFF.